These 25 T cell receptor beta chains came from one sample sequenced in a study of response to subunit inactivated influenza vaccine. A single record per CDR3 protein comes from TCRdb applying MiXCR to the RT-PCR reads. The sample holds hundreds of thousands of distinct CDR3 sequences, approximately 17% seen once. This specimen was PBMCs from blood, taken 4 to 6 days after vaccination. The source of these receptors is a man aged 50 to 59 who received an inactivated influenza vaccine.

The rearrangement joins TRBV12-3 or TRBV12-4 to TRBJ1-1, with 8 bases lining up with TRBD1. Trimming cost V 6 bases and J 3 bases; bases outside gene matches: 9. The CDR3 consists of 15 residues. CDR3 residues: CASRLPQGVDTEAFF. For the CDR3, the DNA is TGTGCCAGCAGGCTACCACAGGGGGTAGACACTGAAGCTTTCTTT.

This clonotype showed up just a few times. This chain connects TRBV3-1 to TRBJ2-1, with TRBD2 as a possible D gene (5 bases). Germline V lookup: CDR1 LGHDT, CDR2 YNNKEL (reference sequence). The CDR3 length is 14 residues. With 1 base removed from V and 3 bases from J, the gap between germline ends came to 7 bases. The CDR3, as DNA: TGTGCCAGCAGCCAAGCTGACTACTACAATGAGCAGTTCTTC. Translated: CASSQADYYNEQFF.

CDR3 amino acids: CASSLVGGGQGVHEQYF. The CDR3, as DNA: TGTGCCAGCAGCTTAGTGGGCGGAGGACAGGGGGTTCACGAGCAGTACTTC. The chain links TRBV7-2 to TRBJ2-7; TRBD1 matches 10 bases. The V gene end was trimmed by 1 base and the J gene end by 5 bases; junction bases not matched to a gene: 11. The CDR3 consists of 17 residues. CDR1 and CDR2 from the germline V gene are SGHTA and FQGNSA.

This clonotype was picked up a small number of times. The chain uses TRBV5-1 and TRBJ1-6; D is ambiguous. The CDR3 loop spans 16 amino acids. The V end lost 0 bases, the J end lost 0 bases, and 7 bases lay between the germline ends. Looked up from germline, CDR1 is SGHRS and CDR2 is YFSETQ. CDR3 coding DNA: TGCGCCAGCAGCTTGGGGGAGAGCTCCTATAATTCACCCCTCCACTTT. It is translated as CASSLGESSYNSPLHF.

The chain has TRBV5-1 and TRBJ2-6; 7 positions match TRBD1. Trimming at V came to 7 bases and at J to 0 bases, leaving 4 bases not matched to a gene. Germline assignment: CDR1 SGHRS and CDR2 YFSETQ. The CDR3 runs 15 residues. Here the CDR3 DNA reads TGCGCCAGCGCGGACAGGTCCTCTGGGGCCAACGTCCTGACTTTC. Amino acids: CASADRSSGANVLTF.

The CDR3 sequence is CSARTQGIAYNEQFF. CDR3 in DNA: TGCAGTGCTAGAACACAGGGGATCGCCTACAATGAGCAGTTCTTC. The chain recombines TRBV20-1 with TRBJ2-1; 7 bases are shared with TRBD1. Germline V gene data show CDR1 as DFQATT and CDR2 as SNEGSKA (reference sequence). V shed 2 bases and J 2 bases; nucleotides not matched to a gene: 6. The CDR3 has 15 amino acids.

This clonotype has a single count. Here the CDR3 omits its conserved ending phenylalanine or tryptophan, so a read error is the likely source. The gene calls are TRBV20-1 and TRBJ2-7; TRBD1 agrees at 8 bases. From germline, CDR1 is DFQATT and CDR2 SNEGSKA (reference sequence). With 3 bases clipped from V and 1 base from J, the junction kept 11 bases outside the gene matches. The CDR3 runs 16 residues. CDR3 amino acids: CSARIPGTGQSYEQYL. The CDR3, as DNA: TGCAGTGCTAGGATCCCGGGGACAGGCCAATCCTACGAGCAGTACTTA.

The rearrangement joins TRBV5-1 to TRBJ2-2, with D perhaps given as TRBD1 or TRBD2 (5 bases each). The germline V and J ends were trimmed by 5 bases and 2 bases, with 13 bases remaining between them. The CDR3 contains 15 residues. Germline V gene lookup returns CDR1 SGHRS and CDR2 YFSETQ. The CDR3 protein is CASSAREFNTGELFF. In DNA, the CDR3 is TGCGCCAGCAGTGCCAGGGAGTTTAACACCGGGGAGCTGTTTTTT.

The genes are TRBV29-1 and TRBJ2-3; 7 bases are a match to TRBD1. CDR1 and CDR2 from the germline V gene are SQVTM and ANQGSEA. The CDR3 is made up of 14 amino acids. V gave up 7 bases and J gave up 5 bases; unmatched junction bases: 12. Here the CDR3 reads CSERSGQTLDTQYF. The CDR3 nucleotides are TGCAGCGAAAGATCGGGACAGACATTAGATACGCAGTATTTT.

This clonotype was counted a few times. J is TRBJ2-2 and V is TRBV9, with D possibly being TRBD2 (5 bases). From germline, CDR1 is SGDLS and CDR2 YYNGEE. Trimming took off 6 bases at V and 5 bases at J, with 11 bases between the two ends. CDR3 length: 13 amino acids. The CDR3 nucleotides read TGTGCCAGCATGGGGTGGAGGACCGGGGAGCTGTTTTTT. Its protein is CASMGWRTGELFF.

This clonotype was seen a few times. V and J are TRBV5-1 and TRBJ2-2; D is perhaps TRBD1 (5 bases). V lost 4 bases, J lost 7 bases, and 11 bases lay in between. This CDR3 is built from 13 residues. The germline V gene has CDR1 SGHRS and CDR2 YFSETQ. CDR3 loop: CASSLGEYGELFF. The CDR3 DNA reads as TGCGCCAGCAGCCTAGGGGAATACGGGGAGCTGTTTTTT.

This clonotype was seen only a few times. The chain recombines TRBV7-6 with TRBJ2-7; tentatively, D is TRBD2 (6 bases). V was pared by 5 bases and J by 0 bases, with 11 bases between. The germline V gene encodes CDR1 SGHVS and CDR2 FNYEAQ. The CDR3 totals 14 residues. The CDR3 loop is CASSPGGYSYEQYF. The CDR3, as DNA: TGTGCCAGCAGCCCCGGGGGTTACTCCTACGAGCAGTACTTC.

The chain carries TRBV15 and TRBJ2-1, with TRBD1 matching over 8 bases. Germline trimming cut 4 bases from V and 5 bases from J; bases unmatched to any gene: 4. The germline gives CDR1 LNHNV, CDR2 YYDKDF (reference sequence). The CDR3 runs 14 residues. In nucleotides, the CDR3 is TGTGCCACCAGCAAGGACAGGGCGGACAATGAGCAGTTCTTC. Its translation is CATSKDRADNEQFF.

This clonotype was found a few times. The V and J genes are TRBV20-1 and TRBJ2-1; no clear D. Germline CDR1 is DFQATT and CDR2 is SNEGSKA (reference sequence). The CDR3 covers 15 residues. V dropped 0 bases and J dropped 7 bases, with 16 bases sitting between them. Here the CDR3 reads CSARDWASRVNEQFF. The CDR3 DNA sequence: TGCAGTGCTAGAGATTGGGCTAGTCGGGTTAATGAGCAGTTCTTC.

CDR3 loop: CASSPTPGQGALNEQFF. The CDR3 DNA reads as TGTGCCAGCAGTCCTACACCGGGACAGGGGGCGTTGAATGAGCAGTTCTTC. V usage is TRBV12-3 or TRBV12-4 and J usage is TRBJ2-1; 12 bases agree with TRBD1. CDR3 length: 17 residues. Trimming cost V 5 bases and J 7 bases; bases outside gene matches: 12.

The sample holds a few counts of this clonotype. This chain links TRBV5-1 with TRBJ2-6; D remains unclear. The germline V and J ends were trimmed by 2 bases and 0 bases, with 3 bases remaining between them. The CDR3 sequence is 14 residues long. Germline CDR1 and CDR2: SGHRS and YFSETQ. CDR3 sequence reads: CASSFNSGANVLTF. DNA for the CDR3: TGCGCCAGCAGCTTCAACTCTGGGGCCAACGTCCTGACTTTC. Together with reference TRBV5-1 and TRBJ2-6, the CDR3 gives the full variable domain: KAGVTQTPRYLIKTRGQQVTLSCSPISGHRSVSWYQQTPGQGLQFLFEYFSETQRNKGNFPGRFSGRQFSNSRSEMNVSTLELGDSALYLCASSFNSGANVLTFGAGSRLTVL.

The J gene is TRBJ2-3, the V gene TRBV6-5; possibly TRBD1 or TRBD2 for D (5 bases each). CDR3 length: 16 amino acids. From germline, CDR1 is MNHEY and CDR2 SVGAGI. Trimming left V 1 base short and J 3 bases short, with 14 bases between. DNA of the CDR3: TGTGCCAGCAGTTACTATGGGGGAATGTGGACAGATACGCAGTATTTT. Translating gives CASSYYGGMWTDTQYF.

This clonotype appeared a few times. The chain carries TRBV7-6 and TRBJ2-5, with TRBD1 matching over 8 bases. With 4 bases clipped from V and 5 bases from J, the junction kept 15 bases outside the gene matches. CDR3 length equals 17 residues. CDR1 SGHVS and CDR2 FNYEAQ come from the germline V gene. The CDR3 protein is CASSSFRTGSRWETQYF. In DNA form, the CDR3 reads TGTGCCAGCAGCTCGTTCCGGACAGGGTCAAGATGGGAGACCCAGTACTTC.

This chain uses TRBV29-1 with TRBJ2-3, with 9 bases aligning to TRBD2. There are 15 residues in the CDR3. V dropped 6 bases and J dropped 0; count of bases not matched to a gene: 7. Germline loops: CDR1 SQVTM, CDR2 ANQGSEA. This CDR3 is CSVQVSGGSTDTQYF. The CDR3 nucleotides are TGCAGCGTCCAGGTTAGCGGGGGTAGCACAGATACGCAGTATTTT.

The J gene is TRBJ2-1, the V gene TRBV15, with 7 bases identical to TRBD1. CDR3 length equals 16 residues. Germline V gene sequence: CDR1 LNHNV, CDR2 YYDKDF (reference sequence). Losses at the gene ends were 2 bases for V and 5 bases for J; bases not matched to a gene: 9. As DNA, the CDR3 is TGTGCCACCAGCAGATATACGGGACAGCCCAACAATGAGCAGTTCTTC. It is translated as CATSRYTGQPNNEQFF.

This clonotype showed up just a few times. This chain links TRBV2 with TRBJ2-4; D not certain. Trimming pared 1 base from V and 3 bases from J, leaving 4 bases between. CDR1 and CDR2 from the germline V gene are SNHLY and FYNNEI. The length of the CDR3 is 13 residues. This CDR3 reads CASSEVGKNIQYF. For the CDR3, the DNA is TGTGCCAGCAGTGAAGTAGGCAAAAACATTCAGTACTTC.

This clonotype was seen at least ten times. This chain uses TRBV5-1 with TRBJ2-1, with D perhaps being TRBD1 or TRBD2 (5 bases each). The ends were cut back, 3 bases at V and 2 bases at J, with 24 bases in the middle. This CDR3 region has 19 residues. Germline V CDR1 and CDR2: SGHRS, YFSETQ. As DNA, the CDR3 is TGCGCCAGCAGCTACCCCGGGACGTCGGCACTGGGGACCTACAATGAGCAGTTCTTC. Its protein product is CASSYPGTSALGTYNEQFF.

A single count supports this clonotype. The V gene is TRBV7-9, the J gene TRBJ1-3; weak D call: TRBD1 (5 bases). The CDR3 length is 15 residues. Trimming shortened V by 4 bases and J by 0 bases, and 10 bases separated the two germline ends. Germline values: CDR1 SEHNR, CDR2 FQNEAQ (reference sequence). The CDR3 DNA reads TGTGCCAGCAGCTCCGGGACCCCCTCTGGAAACACCATATATTTT. Translated: CASSSGTPSGNTIYF.

This clonotype came up many times. This chain uses TRBV5-1 with TRBJ2-1, with 13 bases that match TRBD2. V was pared by 4 bases and J by 3 bases, with 10 bases of the junction left unmatched. The CDR3 length is 18 residues. Germline values: CDR1 SGHRS, CDR2 YFSETQ. The CDR3 reads CASSRGLAGVGFYNEQFF. In nucleotides, the CDR3 is TGCGCCAGCAGCCGAGGACTAGCGGGAGTGGGATTCTACAATGAGCAGTTCTTC.

This clonotype came up a few times. This rearrangement joins TRBV5-1 to TRBJ2-3; the D is unclear. Trimming took 5 bases from V and 2 from J, leaving 6 bases between them. This CDR3 comprises 12 residues. Per germline, CDR1 SGHRS and CDR2 YFSETQ. CDR3 bases: TGCGCCAGCAGAGGTATCACAGATACGCAGTATTTT. Its translation: CASRGITDTQYF.